A single sample gave rise to the 22 T cell receptor beta chains below, sequenced in a study of early stage breast cancer tumors. The protocol was immunoSEQ multiplex PCR, while the TCRdb copy is restricted to in-frame clones and leaves out a portion. The sample includes fewer than 30,000 clones, less than 85% of them seen just once. The sample consisted of blood. The receptor set was obtained from a person aged 55 to 75 with breast cancer.

This chain joins TRBV7-2 and TRBJ2-1; maybe TRBD2 (6 bases). The CDR3 totals 15 residues. Per the germline V gene, CDR1 is SGHTA and CDR2 is FQGNSA. Trimming removed 0 bases from V and 4 bases from J, with 10 bases in between. In DNA form, the CDR3 reads TGTGCCAGCAGCTTAGCGAGCGGGCGGTACAATGAGCAGTTCTTC. Translating it yields CASSLASGRYNEQFF.

This clone has only one observation. This sequence joins TRBV29-1 and TRBJ1-3; tentatively, D is TRBD1 (5 bases). Germline lookup yields CDR1 SQVTM and CDR2 ANQGSEA. CDR3 length equals 12 residues. Deletions cut 3 bases from V and 7 bases from J, with 10 bases between. The CDR3 nucleotides read TGCAGCGTTGAGACAGTTGGTAACACCATATATTTT. This sequence encodes CSVETVGNTIYF.

DNA for the CDR3: TGCGCCAGCAGCCAAGAGTCTATAGGAGACCCTGACAGAGAGACCCAGTACTTC. Amino acid sequence: CASSQESIGDPDRETQYF. The V gene is TRBV4-3, the J gene TRBJ2-5; D might be TRBD1 (5 bases). The CDR3 extends over 18 amino acids. Trimming left V 0 bases short and J 4 bases short, with 21 bases between. Germline CDR1 LGHNA, CDR2 YSLEER.

The chain is built from TRBV5-1 and TRBJ1-1; no clear D. CDR3 length equals 14 residues. V was trimmed by 5 bases and J by 4 bases, leaving 15 bases between them. The germline V gene has CDR1 SGHRS and CDR2 YFSETQ. The CDR3 here is CASRRGLESTEAFF. The CDR3 region has the DNA TGCGCCAGCAGAAGAGGTCTAGAGAGCACTGAAGCTTTCTTT.

This clone occurred once. This rearrangement joins TRBV28 to TRBJ2-7; weak D call: TRBD1 (6 bases). Germline loops: CDR1 MDHEN, CDR2 SYDVKM. There are 13 residues in the CDR3. Trimming pared 5 bases from V and 5 bases from J, leaving 13 bases between. CDR3 DNA: TGTGCCAGCAGTCGCCAGGGGCGCAACGAGCAGTACTTC. Translation: CASSRQGRNEQYF.

This chain joins TRBV9 and TRBJ2-1; 7 nucleotides align to TRBD1. The CDR3 is 14 residues long. V lost 1 base, J lost 7 bases, and 5 bases stayed unmatched. Germline-derived CDR1 and CDR2 are SGDLS and YYNGEE. CDR3: CASSVSVRGNEQFF. The CDR3 coding sequence is TGTGCCAGCAGCGTATCGGTCAGGGGGAATGAGCAGTTCTTC. The full variable domain, rest sourced from reference TRBV9 and TRBJ2-1, is DSGVTQTPKHLITATGQRVTLRCSPRSGDLSVYWYQQSLDQGLQFLIQYYNGEERAKGNILERFSAQQFPDLHSELNLSSLELGDSALYFCASSVSVRGNEQFFGPGTRLTVL.

The CDR3 DNA sequence: TGCAGCGCAAAAGCGGGAGGGTCCACCGGGGAGCTGTTTTTT. Translated, it gives CSAKAGGSTGELFF. The chain employs TRBV29-1 and TRBJ2-2, with 10 bases fitting TRBD2. V shed 7 bases and J 4 bases; nucleotides not matched to a gene: 6. CDR3 length equals 14 residues. Germline V gene data show CDR1 as SQVTM and CDR2 as ANQGSEA.

This chain connects TRBV5-1 to TRBJ1-4; possible D gene TRBD1, 5 bases. V dropped 0 bases and J dropped 4 bases, with 16 bases sitting between them. Per germline, CDR1 SGHRS and CDR2 YFSETQ. The CDR3 has 17 residues. Written as DNA, the CDR3 is TGCGCCAGCAGCTTGGGCCCACAGGACGGATTTAATGAAAAACTGTTTTTT. This gives the protein CASSLGPQDGFNEKLFF. Full variable domain (rest looked up from reference TRBV5-1 and TRBJ1-4): KAGVTQTPRYLIKTRGQQVTLSCSPISGHRSVSWYQQTPGQGLQFLFEYFSETQRNKGNFPGRFSGRQFSNSRSEMNVSTLELGDSALYLCASSLGPQDGFNEKLFFGSGTQLSVL.

The chain uses TRBV28 and TRBJ2-7, with TRBD1 matching 9 bases. The CDR3 is made up of 17 amino acids. Germline CDR1 reads MDHEN; CDR2 reads SYDVKM. Trimming cost V 6 bases and J 2 bases; bases outside gene matches: 14. CDR3 coding DNA: TGTGCCAGCAGCGTCGGGACAGGGAACAATGGGGCCTACGAGCAGTACTTC. This codes for CASSVGTGNNGAYEQYF.

The chain employs TRBV5-1 and TRBJ1-1; TRBD1 is a possible D gene (6 bases). Germline V lookup: CDR1 SGHRS, CDR2 YFSETQ. V was shortened by 3 bases and J by 0 bases, with 18 bases between the two germline ends. This CDR3 comprises 17 residues. As DNA, the CDR3 is TGCGCCAGCAGCTCGACAGGCATTAGGAGCATGAACACTGAAGCTTTCTTT. It specifies CASSSTGIRSMNTEAFF.

A single count supports this clone. V gene TRBV27 combines with J gene TRBJ1-2; D remains unclear. The germline V gene encodes CDR1 MNHEY and CDR2 SMNVEV (reference sequence). The CDR3 runs 14 residues. Trimming pared 6 bases from V and 8 bases from J, leaving 19 bases between. DNA of the CDR3: TGTGCCAGCAGGGGCGGAGGGCTTTCGTTGGGCTACACCTTC. Translation: CASRGGGLSLGYTF.

The sample holds one count of this clone. The chain links TRBV9 to TRBJ2-1; D is perhaps TRBD2 (6 bases). The CDR3 has 14 amino acids. V lost 0 bases to trimming and J lost 9 bases, with 13 bases between them. Germline CDR1 SGDLS, CDR2 YYNGEE. Here the CDR3 DNA reads TGTGCCAGCAGCGTAGTGCCGGGAGAAGGTGAGCAGTTCTTC. Protein product: CASSVVPGEGEQFF.

The gene calls are TRBV30 and TRBJ2-7; 7 nucleotides line up with TRBD2. The V gene end was trimmed by 5 bases and the J gene end by 2 bases; junction bases not matched to a gene: 12. Germline V gene sequence: CDR1 GTSNPN, CDR2 SVGIG (reference sequence). CDR3 length: 15 residues. CDR3 DNA: TGTGCCTGGGGCTTCGGGACTACCCCAGCCTACGAGCAGTACTTC. Translation gives CAWGFGTTPAYEQYF.

The chain couples TRBV7-8 to TRBJ1-1, with a possible D match to TRBD1 (5 bases). This CDR3 is 14 amino acids long. Germline CDR1 and CDR2: SGHVS and FQNEAQ. Trimming removed 5 bases from V and 5 bases from J, with 15 bases in between. The CDR3 protein is CASSRGTGNTEAFF. In DNA, the CDR3 is TGTGCCAGCAGCCGTGGGACTGGGAATACTGAAGCTTTCTTT.

J is TRBJ2-2 and V is TRBV5-8; TRBD1 matches at 7 bases. V gave up 0 bases and J gave up 7 bases; unmatched junction bases: 3. This CDR3 region has 14 residues. From germline, CDR1 is SGHTS and CDR2 YDEGEE. The DNA of the CDR3 is TGTGCCAGCAGCTTGGTGACAGGGCTCGGGGAGCTGTTTTTT. This gives the protein CASSLVTGLGELFF. Full variable domain (remainder filled in from reference TRBV5-8 and TRBJ2-2): EAGVTQSPTHLIKTRGQQATLRCSPISGHTSVYWYQQALGLGLQFLLWYDEGEERNRGNFPPRFSGRQFPNYSSELNVNALELEDSALYLCASSLVTGLGELFFGEGSRLTVL.

The chain carries TRBV7-2 and TRBJ1-2; TRBD1 is a possible D gene (5 bases). The CDR3 is 14 amino acids. With 1 base removed from V and 8 bases from J, the gap between germline ends came to 14 bases. Germline-derived CDR1 and CDR2 are SGHTA and FQGNSA. CDR3 residues: CASSLDRGQRGYTF. The CDR3 DNA reads as TGTGCCAGCAGCTTAGATAGGGGCCAACGGGGCTACACCTTC.

This sequence joins TRBV5-4 and TRBJ2-2, with 8 bases identical to TRBD2. V shed 0 bases and J 4 bases; nucleotides not matched to a gene: 11. CDR1 SGHNT and CDR2 YYREEE come from the germline V gene (reference sequence). This CDR3 spans 18 amino acids. The CDR3 DNA reads TGTGCCAGCAGCTTGGGTAGGGCGGCGGGAGGAAGCACCGGGGAGCTGTTTTTT. As protein: CASSLGRAAGGSTGELFF.

The J gene is TRBJ1-4, the V gene TRBV5-1; no reliable D call. Germline values: CDR1 SGHRS, CDR2 YFSETQ. Trimming took off 2 bases at V and 1 base at J, with 6 bases between the two ends. The CDR3 sequence is 14 residues long. The CDR3, as DNA: TGCGCCAGCAGCTTCGAGGGAACTAATGAAAAACTGTTTTTT. Translation gives CASSFEGTNEKLFF.

V gene TRBV4-3 combines with J gene TRBJ2-3, with D tentatively TRBD2 (5 bases). V lost 0 bases, J lost 1 base, and 11 bases lay in between. Looked up from germline, CDR1 is LGHNA and CDR2 is YSLEER. This CDR3 is built from 16 residues. The CDR3 is CASSQDHNSGTDTQYF. The CDR3 DNA reads as TGCGCCAGCAGCCAAGATCATAATAGCGGCACAGATACGCAGTATTTT.

This clone was found a few times. This chain joins TRBV6-6 and TRBJ2-5; TRBD1 might be the D (5 bases). Per germline, CDR1 MNHNY and CDR2 SVGAGI (reference sequence). CDR3 length equals 15 residues. V was cut by 3 bases and J by 2 bases, with 13 bases left in between. For the CDR3, the DNA is TGTGCCAGCAGTTATGCGGCAGGGAATCAAGAGACCCAGTACTTC. Its translation is CASSYAAGNQETQYF.

The genes are TRBV6-1 and TRBJ1-5; no definite D call. V lost 0 bases, J lost 6 bases, and 6 bases lay in between. Looked up from germline, CDR1 is MNHNS and CDR2 is SASEGT. The CDR3 is made up of 13 amino acids. The CDR3 sequence is CASSEALAQPQHF. The CDR3, as DNA: TGTGCCAGCAGTGAAGCGTTGGCTCAGCCCCAGCATTTT.

The V call is TRBV5-1, the J call TRBJ2-3; perhaps TRBD2 as D (6 bases). Germline CDR1 SGHRS, CDR2 YFSETQ. The CDR3 is made up of 14 amino acids. V was pared by 3 bases and J by 3 bases, with 11 bases between. CDR3 residues: CASSSSEGTDTQYF. Here the CDR3 DNA reads TGCGCCAGCAGCTCTTCGGAGGGTACAGATACGCAGTATTTT.